This T cell receptor (beta chain) was sequenced in a study of blood T cell repertoires in COVID-19. Study at large: Samples taken during acute and convalescent COVID-19 were collected in the United States, Italy and Spain. PBMCs, B-cell-depleted T cells, or T cells were the source of the cDNA or gDNA that made up the material.

Method: immunoSEQ multiplex PCR; TCRdb's copy keeps in-frame clones and lacks some. This sample has around 200,000 clones; approximately 90% occur once, and the top ten carry 7% to 8%. Germline V gene lookup returns CDR1 MNHNY and CDR2 SVGAGI (reference sequence). Trimming pared 2 bases from V and 10 bases from J, leaving 18 bases between. This CDR3 has 16 amino acids. This TCR came from an elderly woman in a cohort sampled during active or convalescent COVID-19. Sequencing was performed on peripheral blood. This chain connects TRBV6-6 to TRBJ1-6; a weak D match, TRBD1 (6 bases). The CDR3 DNA reads TGTGCCAGCAGTTACCAAGGGGGAGGGTCCAACTCACCCCTCCACTTT. Its translation is CASSYQGGGSNSPLHF.